The sequence of this T cell receptor (beta chain) was determined in a study of technical replicates of blood from several donors. Data came from immunoSEQ multiplex PCR; TCRdb stores just in-frame clones and leaves some out. Here the sample spans 45,000 to 55,000 clones, less than 95% being singletons. This clone was seen once. Per the germline V gene, CDR1 is SEHNR and CDR2 is FQNEAQ (reference sequence). The V end was cut by 4 bases, the J end by 2 bases, with 18 bases between. The CDR3 runs 16 residues. Sequenced input: T cells isolated from PBMCs. The chain recombines TRBV7-9 with TRBJ2-7; TRBD2 might be the D (6 bases). This clonotype originated in a human donor in good health. The CDR3 region is CASSSGRLESTYEQYF. Here the CDR3 DNA reads TGTGCCAGCAGCTCCGGGAGACTAGAGTCCACCTACGAGCAGTACTTC.